This T cell receptor beta chain stems from a study of shared clonotypes between healthy human individuals. The CDR3 covers 11 residues. Trimming removed 6 bases at V and 14 bases at J, with 13 bases between. Germline loops: CDR1 SNHLY, CDR2 FYNNEI. Notes on this clone: Its antigen is unidentified.

Here immunoSEQ multiplex PCR was the method, and the copy in TCRdb shows in-frame clones only, minus some. The sample records approximately 340,000 clones, approximately 79% being singletons. Study conclusions and caveats: Rarefaction curves obtained for sorted subsets showed sequencing incomplete despite large depth.

The sequence derives from a man under 40 in good health. Sequencing was carried out using memory CD4+ T cells sorted from blood. Subset indicated: CD45RA-negative fraction. V is TRBV2 and J is TRBJ1-4, with D hard to call. The CDR3 DNA sequence: TGTGCCAGCAGGACCGGGCAACTGCTGTTTTTT. Translation: CASRTGQLLFF.